This T cell receptor beta chain originates from a study of chemoradiotherapy in HPV16-positive cancers. Across the study: A couple of HPV16-positive patients' cells yielded candidate HPV-specific clones and common motifs.

Repeated repertoire sampling spanned the course of chemoradiotherapy. Profiled with immunoSEQ multiplex PCR; TCRdb holds only in-frame clones, not every one. The sample contains tens of thousands of clones, roughly 84% of which appear only once. Findings of the study overall: Candidate HPV-specific clones and E7-related TCR motifs grew in tumor during treatment.

As for this clone: What it recognizes is unknown.

The CDR3 runs 15 residues. CDR1 is SGHNT, CDR2 YYREEE, per germline (reference sequence). The J segment lost 3 bases and the V segment lost 4 bases, leaving 6 bases of the junction unmatched. This specimen consisted of blood, obtained from a patient who underwent chemoradiotherapy. The TCR was taken from a human donor with HPV-associated anogenital cancer. This chain connects TRBV5-4 to TRBJ1-5, with 8 bases aligning to TRBD1. The CDR3 nucleotides read TGTGCCAGCAGCCCATCGGACAGGGTCAATCAGCCCCAGCATTTT. Its translation is CASSPSDRVNQPQHF. Looking up the rest from reference TRBV5-4 and TRBJ1-5 gives the full variable domain: ETGVTQSPTHLIKTRGQQVTLRCSSQSGHNTVSWYQQALGQGPQFIFQYYREEENGRGNFPPRFSGLQFPNYSSELNVNALELDDSALYLCASSPSDRVNQPQHFGDGTRLSIL.